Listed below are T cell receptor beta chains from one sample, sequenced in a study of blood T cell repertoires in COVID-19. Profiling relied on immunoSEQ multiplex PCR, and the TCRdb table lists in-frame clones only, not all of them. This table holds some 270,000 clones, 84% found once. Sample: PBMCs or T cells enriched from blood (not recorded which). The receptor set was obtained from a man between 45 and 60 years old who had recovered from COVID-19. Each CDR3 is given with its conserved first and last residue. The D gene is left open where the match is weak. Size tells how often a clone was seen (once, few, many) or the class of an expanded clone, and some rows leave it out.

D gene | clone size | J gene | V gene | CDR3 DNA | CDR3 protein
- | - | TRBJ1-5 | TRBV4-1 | TGCGCCAGCAGCCTTCGAGGCGAGACAGGACTGTCCCAGCACCCCCAGCATTTT | CASSLRGETGLSQHPQHF
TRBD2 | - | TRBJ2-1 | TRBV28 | TGTGCCAGCAGCACCCTAGCGGGAGGGATCAATGAGCAGTTCTTC | CASSTLAGGINEQFF
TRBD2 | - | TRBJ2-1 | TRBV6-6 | TGTGCCAGCAGTCGTCCTCGCGGACTAGCGGGCACCAAGTACAATGAGCAGTTCTTC | CASSRPRGLAGTKYNEQFF
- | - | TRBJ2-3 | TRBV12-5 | TGTGCTAGTGGTTCCATCATTTCTTCCGGGACACGAAGCACAGATACGCAGTATTTT | CASGSIISSGTRSTDTQYF
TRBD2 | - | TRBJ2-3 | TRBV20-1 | TGCAGTGCTAGTTCTCTAGCGGGCCTCACGGATACGCAGTATTTT | CSASSLAGLTDTQYF
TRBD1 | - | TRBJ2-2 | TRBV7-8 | TGTGCCAGCAGCCTAAGACAGGGTGGAACCGGGGAGCTGTTTTTT | CASSLRQGGTGELFF
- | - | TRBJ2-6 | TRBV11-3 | TGTGCCAGCAGCCACACAACCCGGACAGTCTTGGGCTCTGGGGCCAACGTCCTGACTTTC | CASSHTTRTVLGSGANVLTF
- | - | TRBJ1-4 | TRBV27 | TGTGCCAGCAGGCCCGCCGGGGTAGATGAAAAACTGTTTTTT | CASRPAGVDEKLFF
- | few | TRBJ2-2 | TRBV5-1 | TGCGCCAGCAGCCGGGCGGACTCCATCACCGGGGAGCTGTTTTTT | CASSRADSITGELFF
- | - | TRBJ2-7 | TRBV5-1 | TGCGCCAGCAGCCCCGCACAGGGTTCACTCTACGAGCAGTACTTC | CASSPAQGSLYEQYF
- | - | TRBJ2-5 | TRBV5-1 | TGCGCCAGCAGCTTGACTAGTAGATACCAAGAGACCCAGTACTTC | CASSLTSRYQETQYF
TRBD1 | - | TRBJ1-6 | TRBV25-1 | TGTGCCAGCAGTGATTTCGAGGGGGCATTCAATTCACCCCTCCACTTT | CASSDFEGAFNSPLHF
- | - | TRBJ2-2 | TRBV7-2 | TGTGCCAGCAGCTTTATCGGACTCTACACCGGGGAGCTGTTTTTT | CASSFIGLYTGELFF
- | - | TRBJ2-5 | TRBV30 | TGTGCCTGGAGTGTACTAGAGACCCAGTACTTC | CAWSVLETQYF
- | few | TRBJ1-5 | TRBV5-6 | TGTGCCAGCAGCTTGGATGCTCAGGGTTTGGAGCCCCAGCATTTT | CASSLDAQGLEPQHF
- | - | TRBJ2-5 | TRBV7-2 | TGTGCCAGCAGCTTAGGTTTCCAGAACCGACAAGAGACCCAGTACTTC | CASSLGFQNRQETQYF
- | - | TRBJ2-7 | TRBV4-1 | TGCGCCAGCAGCCAACCTAGAACCTACGAGCAGTACTTC | CASSQPRTYEQYF
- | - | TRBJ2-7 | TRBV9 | TGTGCCAGCAGCTCGGAGCCTTCCTACGAGCAGTACTTC | CASSSEPSYEQYF
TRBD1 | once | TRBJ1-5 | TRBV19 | TGTGCCAGTAGTATTCCCCCAGACAGGGGGCCAAATCAGCCCCAGCATTTT | CASSIPPDRGPNQPQHF
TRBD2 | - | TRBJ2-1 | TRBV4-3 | TGCGCCAGCAGCCGACGAGCGAGCGGGGGCGACAATGAGCAGTTCTTC | CASSRRASGGDNEQFF
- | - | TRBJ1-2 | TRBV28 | TGTGCCAGCAGTCCCCCCCCACTGACAGACAACTATGGCTACACCTTC | CASSPPPLTDNYGYTF
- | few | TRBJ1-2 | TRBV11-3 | TGTGCCAGCAGCTTAGTAGAATACGGCTACACCTTC | CASSLVEYGYTF
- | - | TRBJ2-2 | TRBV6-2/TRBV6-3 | TGTGCCAGCAGTCCCGCCCGGACCGGGGAGCTGTTTTTT | CASSPARTGELFF
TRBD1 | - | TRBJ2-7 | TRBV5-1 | TGCGCCAGCACCGCCTTACCGGGACAGGAAACCTCCTACGAGCAGTACTTC | CASTALPGQETSYEQYF
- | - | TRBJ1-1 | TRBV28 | TGTGCCAGCAGGGCGGTCACTGAAGCTTTCTTT | CASRAVTEAFF
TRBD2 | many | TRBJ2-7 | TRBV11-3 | TGTGCCAGCAGCTCCCAAACTAGCGGGAAAAGCTCCTACGAGCAGTACTTC | CASSSQTSGKSSYEQYF
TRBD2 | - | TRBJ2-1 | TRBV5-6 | TGTGCCAGCAGCTTTAGCGGGAGAGTTGGCGAGCAGTTCTTC | CASSFSGRVGEQFF
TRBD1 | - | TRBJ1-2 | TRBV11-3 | TGTGCCAGCAGCCTTAGCCGGACAGGGAAGTATGGCTACACCTTC | CASSLSRTGKYGYTF